Shown below are 10 T cell receptor beta chains from a single sample sequenced in a study of blood T cells in healthy people across ages. PCR was performed a second time for 7 to 11 cycles using a sample-barcoded 5' primer and a J-beta primer mix. TCRdb independently ran MiXCR on the 5' RACE reads; one entry per CDR3 protein. The table lists 750,000 to 950,000 distinct CDR3 sequences, about 55% of them singletons. The sample taken for sequencing was blood. Source of these receptors: a man older than 75 in good health.

The rearrangement joins TRBV3-1 to TRBJ2-7; D is unclear. Judging by the DNA end, TRBJ2-5 fits better; the J call may be wrong. Germline V lookup: CDR1 LGHDT, CDR2 YNNKEL (reference sequence). The length of the CDR3 is 15 residues. CDR3: CASSQGSRMVETQYF. CDR3 nucleotides: TGTGCCAGCAGCCAAGGGTCTAGGATGGTGGAGACCCAGTACTTC.

J is TRBJ2-1 and V is TRBV21-1; TRBD1 was called by the table and not checked on the DNA. TRBV21-1 represents a pseudogene. This CDR3 is 17 amino acids long. CDR3 bases: TGTGCCAGATGGGAAGTACGGCGCCCAGTCGGCTACAATGAGCAGTTCTTC. Protein product: CARWEVRRPVGYNEQFF.

This clonotype turned up a few times. J is TRBJ2-5 and V is TRBV20-1, with D hard to call. CDR1 is DFQATT and CDR2 is SNEGSKA in the germline V gene (reference sequence). V was trimmed by 4 bases and J by 2 bases, leaving 20 bases between them. The CDR3 is 16 residues long. This CDR3 reads CSAISRARTVQETQYF. CDR3 DNA sequence: TGCAGTGCTATCTCTAGAGCCCGAACCGTACAAGAGACCCAGTACTTC.

This chain joins TRBV6-1 and TRBJ1-2; the D gene is possibly TRBD1 (5 bases). Per the germline V gene, CDR1 is MNHNS and CDR2 is SASEGT. V was cut by 0 bases and J by 7 bases, with 15 bases left in between. This CDR3 has 15 amino acids. CDR3 nucleotide sequence: TGTGCCAGCAGTGAAGCGGCGGCAGGGTTTGGTGGCTACACCTTC. This gives the protein CASSEAAAGFGGYTF.

The rearrangement links TRBV28 to TRBJ2-6; D unresolved. CDR3 length: 11 residues. Trimming pared 2 bases from V and 12 bases from J, leaving 5 bases between. CDR1 and CDR2 from the germline V gene are MDHEN and SYDVKM. CDR3 sequence reads: CASSLESVLTF. Here the CDR3 DNA reads TGTGCCAGCAGTTTAGAGTCCGTCCTGACTTTC.

The CDR3 protein is CSASNPPGYAYF. CDR3 DNA: TGCAGTGCTTCCAATCCCCCGGGATACGCGTATTTT. This chain connects TRBV20-1 to TRBJ2-3, with a tentative D call TRBD2 (5 bases). The CDR3 is made up of 12 amino acids. Trimming cost V 5 bases and J 14 bases, with 20 bases left between them. CDR1 and CDR2 (germline): DFQATT, SNEGSKA (reference sequence).

The chain links TRBV7-2 to TRBJ1-6; no reliable D call. The V end lost 3 bases, the J end lost 7 bases, and 10 bases lay between the germline ends. Germline V gives CDR1 SGHTA, CDR2 FQGNSA. This CDR3 contains 14 residues. The CDR3 spells CASSLVPKNSPLHF. For the CDR3, the DNA is TGTGCCAGCAGCTTGGTACCGAAGAATTCACCCCTCCACTTT.

This clonotype has just a few counts. V is TRBV6-1 and J is TRBJ1-5, with a tentative D call TRBD1 (6 bases). The CDR3 totals 15 residues. Germline loops: CDR1 MNHNS, CDR2 SASEGT. Trimming stripped 11 bases from V and 3 bases from J, with 20 bases between. In DNA form, the CDR3 reads TGTGCCGGATCACAGGGCCCGGCGCCCAATCAGCCCCAGCATTTT. Translated: CAGSQGPAPNQPQHF.

This clonotype showed up just a few times. The chain is built from TRBV7-2 and TRBJ2-1; TRBD1 matches at 7 bases. Trimming cost V 1 base and J 4 bases; bases outside gene matches: 4. This CDR3 has 15 residues. CDR1 is SGHTA, CDR2 FQGNSA, per germline. In DNA form, the CDR3 reads TGTGCCAGCAGCTTAGGACCGGGACAGTACAATGAGCAGTTCTTC. Translated: CASSLGPGQYNEQFF.

The chain joins TRBV14 to TRBJ2-3; D not certain. CDR1 SGHDN and CDR2 FVKESK come from the germline V gene. Trimming left V 5 bases short and J 14 bases short, with 20 bases between. CDR3 size: 13 residues. The CDR3 loop is CASSKTTWLYAYF. DNA of the CDR3: TGTGCCAGCAGCAAGACGACCTGGTTATACGCGTATTTT.